This TCR beta chain is from a study of CD8+CD57+ T cells in acquired aplastic anemia. Study-level information: The sorted CD4+ and CD8+ cells yielded an average about 3.5 ug of DNA. General observations from the study: In CD8+ cells, Simpson's diversity showed no significant difference between patients and controls. Sharing between patients and controls was observed for about 27 CD8+ CDR3 sequences.

V lost 5 bases to trimming and J lost 0 bases, with 7 bases between them. The CDR3 totals 15 residues. Germline V gene data show CDR1 as KGHDR and CDR2 as SFDVKD. Concerning this clonotype: What it binds is unknown.

The study profiled TCR beta VDJ and CDR3 using genomic DNA as template. MiXCR was run by TCRdb on the reads, yielding one entry per CDR3 protein. The sample lists approximately 190,000 distinct CDR3 sequences; around 66% were seen once. This TCR was recovered from a human donor with severe aplastic anemia or a healthy control (not recorded which). The specimen was sorted CD4+, CD8+, or CD8+CD57+ T cells (not recorded which) from PBMCs. J is TRBJ2-6 and V is TRBV24-1; D unclear. The DNA of the CDR3 is TGTGCCACCAGTGCTGAGAGCTCTGGGGCCAACGTCCTGACTTTC. As protein: CATSAESSGANVLTF.